The source of this TCR beta chain is a study of blood T cell repertoires in COVID-19. Study-wide context: COVID-19 samples from acute and convalescent phases originated in the United States, Italy and Spain. Sources were T cells, B-cell-depleted T cells, or PBMCs; the material itself was cDNA or gDNA.

J was trimmed by 5 bases and V by 1 base; bases with no gene match: 6. The germline gives CDR1 SGHTA, CDR2 FQGTGA. The CDR3 contains 15 residues. Participants' own reports of clinical history determined their cohort assignment. All recovered Cohort 3 donors got two negative PCRs, got clearance, or saw symptom resolution. TCRdb's table, derived via immunoSEQ multiplex PCR, lists solely in-frame clones and lacks some. Seen here are 200,000 to 250,000 clones, 85% to 90% observed once, and the top ten hold about 1.7%. This sequence joins TRBV7-3 and TRBJ2-7; 9 positions agree with TRBD1. The sequence derives from a man between 35 and 55 years old who had recovered from COVID-19. The specimen was PBMCs or T cells enriched from blood (not recorded which). The CDR3 nucleotides read TGTGCCAGCAGCTTAATGGGGACAGGGTCGGACGAGCAGTACTTC. This sequence encodes CASSLMGTGSDEQYF. The full variable domain, rest sourced from reference TRBV7-3 and TRBJ2-7, is GAGVSQTPSNKVTEKGKYVELRCDPISGHTALYWYRQSLGQGPEFLIYFQGTGAADDSGLPNDRFFAVRPEGSVSTLKIQRTERGDSAVYLCASSLMGTGSDEQYFGPGTRLTVT.